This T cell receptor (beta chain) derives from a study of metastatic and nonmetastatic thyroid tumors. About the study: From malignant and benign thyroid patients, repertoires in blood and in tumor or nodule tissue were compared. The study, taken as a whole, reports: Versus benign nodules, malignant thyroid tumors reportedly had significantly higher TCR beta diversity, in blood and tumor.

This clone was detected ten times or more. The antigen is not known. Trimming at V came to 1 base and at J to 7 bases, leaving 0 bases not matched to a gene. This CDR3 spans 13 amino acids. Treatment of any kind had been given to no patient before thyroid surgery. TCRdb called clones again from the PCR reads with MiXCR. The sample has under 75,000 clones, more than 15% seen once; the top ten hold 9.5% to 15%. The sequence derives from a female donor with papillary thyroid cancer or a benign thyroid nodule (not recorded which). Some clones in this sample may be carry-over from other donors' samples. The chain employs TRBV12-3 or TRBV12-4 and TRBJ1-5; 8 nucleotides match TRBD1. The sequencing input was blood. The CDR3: CASSLDRGQPQHF. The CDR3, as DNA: TGTGCCAGCAGTTTAGACAGGGGGCAGCCCCAGCATTTT.